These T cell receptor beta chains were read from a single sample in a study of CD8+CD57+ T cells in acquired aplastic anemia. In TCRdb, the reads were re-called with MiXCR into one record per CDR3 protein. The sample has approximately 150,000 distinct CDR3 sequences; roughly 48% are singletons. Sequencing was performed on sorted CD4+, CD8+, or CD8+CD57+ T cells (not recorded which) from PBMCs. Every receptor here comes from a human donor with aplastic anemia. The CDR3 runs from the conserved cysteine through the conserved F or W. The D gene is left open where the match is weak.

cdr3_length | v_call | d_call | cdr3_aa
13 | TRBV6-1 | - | CASSSGANYGYTF
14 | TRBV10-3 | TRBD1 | CAISDQQGNTGAFF
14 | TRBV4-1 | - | CASSQDKATDTQYF
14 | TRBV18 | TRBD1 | CASSPPGTALEAFF
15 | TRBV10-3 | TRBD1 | CASSRGLQGDSPLHF
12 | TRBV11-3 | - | CASSNQAGEQFF
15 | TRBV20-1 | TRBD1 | CSAGSGTGSGYGYTF
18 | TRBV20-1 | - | CSARDIMTGWEKIYGYTF
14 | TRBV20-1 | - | CSARAPTSANVLTF
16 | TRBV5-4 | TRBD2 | CASSQGLAGSVETQYF
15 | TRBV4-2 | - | CASSQDGRVGNTIHF
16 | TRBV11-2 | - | CASSFGIPPTNEKLFF
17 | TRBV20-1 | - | CSANKLIRGSSRNIQYF
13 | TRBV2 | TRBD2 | CASSEGSGGTLYF
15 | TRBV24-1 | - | CATSDPGSGQETQYF
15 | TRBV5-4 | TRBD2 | CASSLGGGAYNEQFF
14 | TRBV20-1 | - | CSAGRRGPPGTQYF
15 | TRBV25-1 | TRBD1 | CASSFRTGYYNEQFF
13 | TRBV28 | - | CASTQTAVYEQYF
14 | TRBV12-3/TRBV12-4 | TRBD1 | CASSRQGAIYGYTF
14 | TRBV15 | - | CATSRDVGWKTQYF
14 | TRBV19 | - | CASSRGMGATGYTF
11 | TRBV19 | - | CASSIRQPQHF
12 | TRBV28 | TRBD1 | CAGRGVSTEAFF
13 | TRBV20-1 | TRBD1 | CSASSNDRGEAFF
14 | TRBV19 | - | CASNPIGPQGGYTF
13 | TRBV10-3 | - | CAISRAGTRDAFF
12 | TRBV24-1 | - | CATTGTNQPQHF
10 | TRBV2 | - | CASSFYEQYF
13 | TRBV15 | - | CATSRGGVGEAFF
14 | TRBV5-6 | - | CASSLVTGDEKLFF
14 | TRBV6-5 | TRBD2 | CASSFDSGRYEQYF
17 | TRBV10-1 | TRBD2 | CASSAILGLANAGELFF
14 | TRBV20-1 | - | CSASVRARLGGYTF
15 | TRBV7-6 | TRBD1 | CASRSGTGGYNEQFF
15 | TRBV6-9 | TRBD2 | CASSYCCGGAHEQYF
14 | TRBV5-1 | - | CASSWVSNTGELFF
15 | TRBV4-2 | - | CASSQGRDVSYEQYF
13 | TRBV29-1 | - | CSTPEVSGYEQYF
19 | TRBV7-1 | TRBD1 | CASSSAGTGGLSYNSPLHF
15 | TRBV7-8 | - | CASSLAPGTGETQYF
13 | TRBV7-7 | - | CASSGETPYEQYF
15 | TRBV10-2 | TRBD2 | CASSVSGGPRNEQFF
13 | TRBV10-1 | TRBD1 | CASRRDRNTEAFF
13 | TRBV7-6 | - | CASSLGRGTEQYF
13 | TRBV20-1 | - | CSAKPSQARPQHF
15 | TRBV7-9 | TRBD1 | CASSLTRGGGYGYTF
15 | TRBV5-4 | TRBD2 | CASSGRTSRVGEQYF
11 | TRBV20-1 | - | CSAERGEEQYF
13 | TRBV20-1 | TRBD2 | CSARAGVPYEQYF
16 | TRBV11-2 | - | CASSSATHPGAETQYF
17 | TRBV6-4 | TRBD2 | CASSASVAGGPADTQYF
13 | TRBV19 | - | CASSIQINQPQHF
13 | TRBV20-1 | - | CSATATSTDTQYF
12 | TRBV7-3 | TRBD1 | CASSHRGDEQYF